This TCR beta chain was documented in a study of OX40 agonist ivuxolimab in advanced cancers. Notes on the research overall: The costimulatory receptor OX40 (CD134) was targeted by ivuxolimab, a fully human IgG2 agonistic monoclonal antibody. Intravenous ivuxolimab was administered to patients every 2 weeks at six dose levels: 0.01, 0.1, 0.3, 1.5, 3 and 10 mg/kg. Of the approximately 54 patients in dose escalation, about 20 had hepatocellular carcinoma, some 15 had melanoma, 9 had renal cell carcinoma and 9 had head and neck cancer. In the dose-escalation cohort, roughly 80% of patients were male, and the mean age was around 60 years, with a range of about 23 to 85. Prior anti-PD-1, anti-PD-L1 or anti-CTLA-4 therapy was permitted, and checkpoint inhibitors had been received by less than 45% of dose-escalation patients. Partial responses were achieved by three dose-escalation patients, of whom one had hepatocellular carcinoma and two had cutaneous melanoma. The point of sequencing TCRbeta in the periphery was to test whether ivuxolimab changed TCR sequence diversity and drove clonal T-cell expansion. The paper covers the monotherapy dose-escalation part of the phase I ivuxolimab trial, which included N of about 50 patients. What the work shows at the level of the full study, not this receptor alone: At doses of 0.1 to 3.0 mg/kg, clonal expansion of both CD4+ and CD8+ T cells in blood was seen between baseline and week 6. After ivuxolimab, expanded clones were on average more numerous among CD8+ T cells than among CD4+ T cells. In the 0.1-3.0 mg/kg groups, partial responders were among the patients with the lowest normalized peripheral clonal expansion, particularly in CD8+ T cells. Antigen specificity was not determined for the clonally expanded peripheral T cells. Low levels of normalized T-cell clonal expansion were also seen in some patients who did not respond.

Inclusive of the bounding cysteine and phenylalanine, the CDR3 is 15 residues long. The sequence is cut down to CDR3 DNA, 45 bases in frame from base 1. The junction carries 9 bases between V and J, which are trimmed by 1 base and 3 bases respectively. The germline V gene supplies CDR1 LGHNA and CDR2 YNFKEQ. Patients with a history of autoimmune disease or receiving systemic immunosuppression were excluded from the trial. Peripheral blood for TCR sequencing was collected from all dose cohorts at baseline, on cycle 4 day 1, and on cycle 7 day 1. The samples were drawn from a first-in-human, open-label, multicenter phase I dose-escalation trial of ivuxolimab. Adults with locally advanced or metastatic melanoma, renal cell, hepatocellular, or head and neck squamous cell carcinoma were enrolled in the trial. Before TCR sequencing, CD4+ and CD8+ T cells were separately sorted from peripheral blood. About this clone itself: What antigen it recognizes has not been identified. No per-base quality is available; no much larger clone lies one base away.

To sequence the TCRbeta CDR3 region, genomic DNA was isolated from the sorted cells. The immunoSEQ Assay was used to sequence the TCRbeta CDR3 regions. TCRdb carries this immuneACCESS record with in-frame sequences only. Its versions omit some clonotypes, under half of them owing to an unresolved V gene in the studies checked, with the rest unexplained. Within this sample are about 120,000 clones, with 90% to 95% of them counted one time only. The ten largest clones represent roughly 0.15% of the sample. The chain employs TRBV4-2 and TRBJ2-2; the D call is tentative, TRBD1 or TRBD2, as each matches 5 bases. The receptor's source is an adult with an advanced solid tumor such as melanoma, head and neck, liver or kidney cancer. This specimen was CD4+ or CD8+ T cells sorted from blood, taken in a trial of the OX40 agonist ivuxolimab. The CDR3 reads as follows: CASSQVGTDTGELFF. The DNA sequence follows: TGTGCCAGCAGCCAAGTGGGGACGGACACCGGGGAGCTGTTTTTT.